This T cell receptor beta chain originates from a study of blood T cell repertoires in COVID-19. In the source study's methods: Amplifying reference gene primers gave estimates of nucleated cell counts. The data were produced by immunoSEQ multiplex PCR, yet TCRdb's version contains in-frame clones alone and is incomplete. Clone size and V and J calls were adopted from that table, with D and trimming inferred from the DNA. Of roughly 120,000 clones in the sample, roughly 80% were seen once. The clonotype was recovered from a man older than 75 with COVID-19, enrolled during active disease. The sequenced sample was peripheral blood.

The CDR3 loop reads CASSSLVAPYEQYF. CDR3 sequence (DNA): TGTGCCAGCAGTTCCTTGGTAGCACCCTACGAGCAGTACTTC. The J gene is TRBJ2-7, the V gene TRBV6-5; D not resolved. Trimming stripped 4 bases from V and 2 bases from J, with 12 bases between. CDR1 and CDR2 from the germline V gene are MNHEY and SVGAGI. This CDR3 contains 14 residues.